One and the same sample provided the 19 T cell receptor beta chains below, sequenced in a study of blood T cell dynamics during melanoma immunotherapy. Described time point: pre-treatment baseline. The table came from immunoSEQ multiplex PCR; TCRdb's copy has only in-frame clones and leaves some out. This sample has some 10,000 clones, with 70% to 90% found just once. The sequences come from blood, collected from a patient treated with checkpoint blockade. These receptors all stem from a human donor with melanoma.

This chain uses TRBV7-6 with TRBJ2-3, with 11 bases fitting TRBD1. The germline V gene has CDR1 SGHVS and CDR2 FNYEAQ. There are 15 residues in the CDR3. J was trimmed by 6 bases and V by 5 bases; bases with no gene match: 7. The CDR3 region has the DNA TGTGCCAGCAGCGCCGGGACAGGGGGGACGGATACGCAGTATTTT. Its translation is CASSAGTGGTDTQYF.

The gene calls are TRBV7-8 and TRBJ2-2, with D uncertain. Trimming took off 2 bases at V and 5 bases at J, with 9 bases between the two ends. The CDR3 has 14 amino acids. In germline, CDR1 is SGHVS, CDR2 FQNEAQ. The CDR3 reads CASSLYYTTGELFF. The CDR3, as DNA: TGTGCCAGCAGCTTATATTACACGACCGGGGAGCTGTTTTTT.

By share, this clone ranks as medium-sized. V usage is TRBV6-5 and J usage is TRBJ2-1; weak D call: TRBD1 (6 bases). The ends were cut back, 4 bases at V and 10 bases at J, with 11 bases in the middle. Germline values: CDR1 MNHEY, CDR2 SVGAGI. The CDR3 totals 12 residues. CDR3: CASSWAGTEQFF. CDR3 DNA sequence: TGTGCCAGCAGTTGGGCCGGGACAGAGCAGTTCTTC.

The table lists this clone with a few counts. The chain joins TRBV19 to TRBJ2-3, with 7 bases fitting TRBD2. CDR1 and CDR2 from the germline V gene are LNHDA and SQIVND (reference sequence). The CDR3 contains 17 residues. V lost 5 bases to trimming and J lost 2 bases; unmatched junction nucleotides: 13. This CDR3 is CASSGGGGSFSTDTQYF. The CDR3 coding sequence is TGTGCCAGTAGTGGGGGGGGAGGTTCCTTTTCCACAGATACGCAGTATTTT.

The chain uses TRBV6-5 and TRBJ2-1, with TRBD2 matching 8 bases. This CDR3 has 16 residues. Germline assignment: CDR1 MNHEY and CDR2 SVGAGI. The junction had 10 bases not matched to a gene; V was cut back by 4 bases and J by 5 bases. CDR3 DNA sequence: TGTGCCAGCAGTTTAGGGTTAGCGGGGTACCACAATGAGCAGTTCTTC. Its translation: CASSLGLAGYHNEQFF.

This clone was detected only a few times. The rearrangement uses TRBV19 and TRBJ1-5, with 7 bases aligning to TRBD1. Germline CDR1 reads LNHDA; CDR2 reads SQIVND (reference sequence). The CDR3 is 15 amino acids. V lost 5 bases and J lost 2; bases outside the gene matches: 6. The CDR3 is CASSPDRDGNQPQHF. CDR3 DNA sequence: TGTGCCAGTAGTCCCGACAGGGATGGCAATCAGCCCCAGCATTTT.

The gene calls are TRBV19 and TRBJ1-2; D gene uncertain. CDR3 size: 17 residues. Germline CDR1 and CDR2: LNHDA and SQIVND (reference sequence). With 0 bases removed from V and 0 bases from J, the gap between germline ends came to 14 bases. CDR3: CASSIDLRRIANYGYTF. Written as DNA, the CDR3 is TGTGCCAGTAGTATAGATCTAAGAAGAATTGCTAACTATGGCTACACCTTC.

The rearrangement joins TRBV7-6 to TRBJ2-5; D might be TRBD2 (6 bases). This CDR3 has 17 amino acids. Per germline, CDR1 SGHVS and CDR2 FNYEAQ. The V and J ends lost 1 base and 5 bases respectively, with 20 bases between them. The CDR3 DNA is TGTGCCAGCAGCTTAGAAGGGGACTCCAGAGGAGGGGAGACCCAGTACTTC. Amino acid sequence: CASSLEGDSRGGETQYF.

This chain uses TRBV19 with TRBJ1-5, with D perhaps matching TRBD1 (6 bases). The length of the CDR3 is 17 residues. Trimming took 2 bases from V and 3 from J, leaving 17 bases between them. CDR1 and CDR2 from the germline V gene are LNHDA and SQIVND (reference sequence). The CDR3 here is CASSIRYGAGDNQPQHF. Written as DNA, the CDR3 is TGTGCCAGTAGTATAAGGTACGGGGCAGGGGACAATCAGCCCCAGCATTTT.

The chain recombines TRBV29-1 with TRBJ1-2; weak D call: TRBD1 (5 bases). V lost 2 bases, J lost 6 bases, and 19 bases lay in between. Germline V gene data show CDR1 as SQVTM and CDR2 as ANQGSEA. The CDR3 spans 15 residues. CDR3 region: CSVENSGGARNGYTF. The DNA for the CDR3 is TGCAGCGTTGAAAATTCGGGCGGGGCGAGGAATGGCTACACCTTC.

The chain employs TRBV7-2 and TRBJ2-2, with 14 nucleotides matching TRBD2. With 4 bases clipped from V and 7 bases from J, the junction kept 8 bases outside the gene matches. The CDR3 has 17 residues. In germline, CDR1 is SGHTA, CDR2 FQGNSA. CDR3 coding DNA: TGTGCCAGCAGCTGGGGACTAGCGGGGGTGGTTAGCGGGGAGCTGTTTTTT. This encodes CASSWGLAGVVSGELFF.

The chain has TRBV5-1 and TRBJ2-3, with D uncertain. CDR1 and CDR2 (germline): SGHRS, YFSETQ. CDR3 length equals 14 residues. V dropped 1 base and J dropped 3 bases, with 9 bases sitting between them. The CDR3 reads CASSLQSVTDTQYF. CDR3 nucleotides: TGCGCCAGCAGCTTGCAATCGGTAACAGATACGCAGTATTTT.

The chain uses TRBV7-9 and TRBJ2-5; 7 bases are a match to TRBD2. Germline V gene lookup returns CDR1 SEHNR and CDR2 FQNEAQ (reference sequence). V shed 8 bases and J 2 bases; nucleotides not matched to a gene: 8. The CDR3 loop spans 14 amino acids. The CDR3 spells CASGSGDLQETQYF. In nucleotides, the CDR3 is TGTGCCAGCGGGAGCGGGGACTTACAAGAGACCCAGTACTTC. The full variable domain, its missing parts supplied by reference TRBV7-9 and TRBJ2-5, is DTGVSQNPRHKITKRGQNVTFRCDPISEHNRLYWYRQTLGQGPEFLTYFQNEAQLEKSRLLSDRFSAERPKGSFSTLEIQRTEQGDSAMYLCASGSGDLQETQYFGPGTRLLVL.

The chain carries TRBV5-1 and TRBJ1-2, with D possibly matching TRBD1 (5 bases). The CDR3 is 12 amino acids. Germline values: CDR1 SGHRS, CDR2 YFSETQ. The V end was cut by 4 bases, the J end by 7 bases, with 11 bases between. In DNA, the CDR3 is TGCGCCAGCAGCCCCCAGGGAGGTGGCTACACCTTC. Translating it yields CASSPQGGGYTF.

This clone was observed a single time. CDR3 residues: CASSLEWGSYNEQFF. The CDR3 DNA reads TGTGCCAGCAGCTTAGAATGGGGCTCCTACAATGAGCAGTTCTTC. This rearrangement joins TRBV11-2 to TRBJ2-1; D gene unclear. This CDR3 is 15 amino acids long. Trimming removed 0 bases at V and 0 bases at J, with 6 bases between. Looked up from germline, CDR1 is SGHAT and CDR2 is FQNNGV.

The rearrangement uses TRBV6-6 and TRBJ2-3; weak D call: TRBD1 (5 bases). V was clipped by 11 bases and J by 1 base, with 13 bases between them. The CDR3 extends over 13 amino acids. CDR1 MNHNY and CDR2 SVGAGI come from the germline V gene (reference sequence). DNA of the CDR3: TGTGCCGTCCAGGGCACGGGCACAGATACGCAGTATTTT. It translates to CAVQGTGTDTQYF.

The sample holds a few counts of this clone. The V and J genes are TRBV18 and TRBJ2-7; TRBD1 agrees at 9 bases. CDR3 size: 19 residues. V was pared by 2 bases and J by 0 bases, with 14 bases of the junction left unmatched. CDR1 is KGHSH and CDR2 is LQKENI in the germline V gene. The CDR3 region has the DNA TGTGCCAGCTCACCATCGACGTACTCCGGGACAGGGTTCTCCTACGAGCAGTACTTC. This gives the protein CASSPSTYSGTGFSYEQYF.

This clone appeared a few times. The chain's CDR3 is CASSVDRGQGTEAFF. The CDR3 coding sequence is TGCGCCAGCAGCGTCGACAGGGGGCAAGGGACTGAAGCTTTCTTT. The chain is built from TRBV5-1 and TRBJ1-1, with TRBD1 matching 10 bases. The CDR3 spans 15 residues. With 4 bases clipped from V and 5 bases from J, the junction kept 8 bases outside the gene matches. Germline V CDR1 and CDR2: SGHRS, YFSETQ.

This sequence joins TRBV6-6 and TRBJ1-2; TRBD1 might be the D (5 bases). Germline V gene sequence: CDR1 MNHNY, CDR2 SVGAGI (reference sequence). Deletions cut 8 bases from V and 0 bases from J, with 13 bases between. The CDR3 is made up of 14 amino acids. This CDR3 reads CASLGTASNYGYTF. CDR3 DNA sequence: TGTGCCAGCCTCGGGACGGCGTCTAACTATGGCTACACCTTC.